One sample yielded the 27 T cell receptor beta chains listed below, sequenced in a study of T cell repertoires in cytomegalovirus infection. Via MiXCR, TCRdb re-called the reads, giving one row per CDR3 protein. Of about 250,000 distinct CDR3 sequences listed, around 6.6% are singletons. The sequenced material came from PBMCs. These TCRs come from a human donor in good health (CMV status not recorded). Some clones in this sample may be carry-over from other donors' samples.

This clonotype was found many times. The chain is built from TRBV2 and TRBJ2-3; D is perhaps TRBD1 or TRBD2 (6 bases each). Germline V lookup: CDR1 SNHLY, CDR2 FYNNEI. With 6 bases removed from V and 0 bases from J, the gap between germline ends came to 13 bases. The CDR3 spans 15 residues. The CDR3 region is CASSIRGQSTDTQYF. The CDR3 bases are TGTGCCAGCAGCATCCGGGGGCAGAGCACAGATACGCAGTATTTT.

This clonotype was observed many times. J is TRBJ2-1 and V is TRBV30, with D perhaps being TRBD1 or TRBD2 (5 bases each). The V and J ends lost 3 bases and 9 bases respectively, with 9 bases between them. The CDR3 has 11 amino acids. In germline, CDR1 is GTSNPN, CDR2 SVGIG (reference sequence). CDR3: CAWRRGIEQFF. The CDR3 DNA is TGTGCCTGGAGACGGGGCATTGAGCAGTTCTTC. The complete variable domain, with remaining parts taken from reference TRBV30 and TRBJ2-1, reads SQTIHQWPATLVQPVGSPLSLECTVEGTSNPNLYWYRQAAGRGLQLLFYSVGIGQISSEVPQNLSASRPQDRQFILSSKKLLLSDSGFYLCAWRRGIEQFFGPGTRLTVL.

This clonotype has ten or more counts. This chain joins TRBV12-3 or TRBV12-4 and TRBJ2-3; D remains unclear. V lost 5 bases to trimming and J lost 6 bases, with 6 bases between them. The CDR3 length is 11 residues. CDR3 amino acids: CASSPDDTQYF. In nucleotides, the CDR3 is TGTGCCAGCAGTCCGGATGATACGCAGTATTTT.

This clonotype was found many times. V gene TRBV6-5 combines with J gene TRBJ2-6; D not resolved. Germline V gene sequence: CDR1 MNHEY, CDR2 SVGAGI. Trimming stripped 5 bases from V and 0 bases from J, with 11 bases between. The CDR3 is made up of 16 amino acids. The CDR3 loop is CASSQDESSGANVLTF. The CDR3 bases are TGTGCCAGCAGTCAGGACGAAAGCTCTGGGGCCAACGTCCTGACTTTC.

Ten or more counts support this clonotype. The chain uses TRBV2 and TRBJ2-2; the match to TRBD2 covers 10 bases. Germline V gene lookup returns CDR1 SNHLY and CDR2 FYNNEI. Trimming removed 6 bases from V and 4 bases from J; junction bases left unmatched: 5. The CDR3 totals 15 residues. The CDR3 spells CASRRTSGPTGELFF. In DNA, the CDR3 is TGTGCCAGCAGGCGGACTAGCGGCCCCACCGGGGAGCTGTTTTTT.

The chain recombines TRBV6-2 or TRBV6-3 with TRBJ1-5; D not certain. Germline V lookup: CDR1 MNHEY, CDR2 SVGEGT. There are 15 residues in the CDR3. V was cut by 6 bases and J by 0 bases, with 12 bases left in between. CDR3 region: CASSPPPASNQPQHF. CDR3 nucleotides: TGTGCCAGCAGCCCTCCCCCAGCTAGCAATCAGCCCCAGCATTTT.

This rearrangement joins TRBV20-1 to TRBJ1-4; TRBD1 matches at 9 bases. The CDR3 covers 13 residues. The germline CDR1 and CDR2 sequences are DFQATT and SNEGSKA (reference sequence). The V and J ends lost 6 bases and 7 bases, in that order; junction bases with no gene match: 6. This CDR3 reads CSARDRASEKLFF. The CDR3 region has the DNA TGCAGTGCCCGGGACAGGGCAAGTGAAAAACTGTTTTTT.

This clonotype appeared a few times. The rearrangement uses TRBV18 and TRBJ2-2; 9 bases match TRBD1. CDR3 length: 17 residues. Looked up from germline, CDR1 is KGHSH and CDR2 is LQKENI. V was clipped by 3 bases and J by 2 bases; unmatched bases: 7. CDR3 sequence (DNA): TGTGCCAGCTCACCTCGAGGACAGGGGACAAACACCGGGGAGCTGTTTTTT. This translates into CASSPRGQGTNTGELFF. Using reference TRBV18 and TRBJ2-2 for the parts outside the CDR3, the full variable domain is NAGVMQNPRHLVRRRGQEARLRCSPMKGHSHVYWYRQLPEEGLKFMVYLQKENIIDESGMPKERFSAEFPKEGPSILRIQQVVRGDSAAYFCASSPRGQGTNTGELFFGEGSRLTVL.

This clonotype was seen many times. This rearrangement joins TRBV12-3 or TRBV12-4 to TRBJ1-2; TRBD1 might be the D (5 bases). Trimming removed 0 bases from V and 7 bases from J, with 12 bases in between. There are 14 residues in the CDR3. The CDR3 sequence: CASSLALSRAGYTF. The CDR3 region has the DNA TGTGCCAGCAGTTTAGCGCTAAGCAGGGCTGGCTACACCTTC.

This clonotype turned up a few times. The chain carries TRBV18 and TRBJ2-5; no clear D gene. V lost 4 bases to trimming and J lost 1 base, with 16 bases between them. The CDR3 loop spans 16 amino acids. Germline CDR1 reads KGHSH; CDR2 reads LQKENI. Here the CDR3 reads CASSLPPTDLQETQYF. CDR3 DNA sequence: TGTGCCAGCTCACTACCACCAACCGATCTCCAAGAGACCCAGTACTTC.

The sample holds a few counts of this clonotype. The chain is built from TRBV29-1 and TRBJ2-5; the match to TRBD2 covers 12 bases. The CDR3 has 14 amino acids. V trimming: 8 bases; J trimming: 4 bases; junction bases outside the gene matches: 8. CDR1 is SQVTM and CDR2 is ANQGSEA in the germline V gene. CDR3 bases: TGCAGCTCTAGACTAGCGGGGGTCGGAGAGACCCAGTACTTC. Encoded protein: CSSRLAGVGETQYF.

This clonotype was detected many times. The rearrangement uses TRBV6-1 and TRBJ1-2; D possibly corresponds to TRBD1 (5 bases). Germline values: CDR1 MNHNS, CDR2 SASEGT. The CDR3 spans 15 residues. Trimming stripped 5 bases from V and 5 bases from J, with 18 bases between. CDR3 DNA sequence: TGTGCCAGCAGTCCCGGGCCCACAGGTCGATATGGCTACACCTTC. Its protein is CASSPGPTGRYGYTF.

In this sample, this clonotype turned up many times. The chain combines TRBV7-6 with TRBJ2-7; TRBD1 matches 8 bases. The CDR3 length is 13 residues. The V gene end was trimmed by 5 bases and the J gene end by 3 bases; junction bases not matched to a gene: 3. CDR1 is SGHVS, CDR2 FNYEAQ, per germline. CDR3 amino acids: CASSIGQGYEQYF. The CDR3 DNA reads TGTGCCAGCAGCATTGGACAGGGCTACGAGCAGTACTTC.

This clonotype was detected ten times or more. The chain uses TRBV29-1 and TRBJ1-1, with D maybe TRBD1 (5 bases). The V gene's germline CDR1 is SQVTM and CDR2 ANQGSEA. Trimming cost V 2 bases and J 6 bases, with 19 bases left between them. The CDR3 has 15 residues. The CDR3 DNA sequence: TGCAGCGTTGAACGGGGGACTGGCCACGGCGCTGAAGCTTTCTTT. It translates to CSVERGTGHGAEAFF.

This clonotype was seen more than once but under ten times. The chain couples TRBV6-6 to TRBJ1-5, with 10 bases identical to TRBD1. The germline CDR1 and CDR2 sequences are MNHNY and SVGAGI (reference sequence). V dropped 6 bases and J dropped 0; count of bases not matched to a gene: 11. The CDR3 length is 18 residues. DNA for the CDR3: TGTGCCAGCAGCCGAGGGACAGGGGACGGAAATAGCAATCAGCCCCAGCATTTT. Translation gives CASSRGTGDGNSNQPQHF.

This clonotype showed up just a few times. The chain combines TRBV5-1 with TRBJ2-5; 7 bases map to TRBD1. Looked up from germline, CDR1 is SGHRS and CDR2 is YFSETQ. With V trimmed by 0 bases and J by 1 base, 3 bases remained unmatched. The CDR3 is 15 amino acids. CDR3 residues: CASSLATGSQETQYF. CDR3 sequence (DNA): TGCGCCAGCAGCTTGGCGACAGGGAGCCAAGAGACCCAGTACTTC.

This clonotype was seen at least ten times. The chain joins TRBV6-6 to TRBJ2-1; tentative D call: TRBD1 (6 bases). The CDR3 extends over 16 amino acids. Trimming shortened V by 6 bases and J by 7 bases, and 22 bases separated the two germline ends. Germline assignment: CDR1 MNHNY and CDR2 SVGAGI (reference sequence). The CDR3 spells CASRLAGESLANEQFF. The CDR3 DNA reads TGTGCCAGCAGACTTGCAGGGGAATCCCTCGCTAATGAGCAGTTCTTC.

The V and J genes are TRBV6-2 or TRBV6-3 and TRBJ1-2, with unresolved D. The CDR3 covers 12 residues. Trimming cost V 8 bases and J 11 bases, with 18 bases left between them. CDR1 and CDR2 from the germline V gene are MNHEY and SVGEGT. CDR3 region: CASGRGSGSYTF. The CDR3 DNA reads TGTGCCAGCGGCCGAGGGAGTGGCAGTTACACCTTC.

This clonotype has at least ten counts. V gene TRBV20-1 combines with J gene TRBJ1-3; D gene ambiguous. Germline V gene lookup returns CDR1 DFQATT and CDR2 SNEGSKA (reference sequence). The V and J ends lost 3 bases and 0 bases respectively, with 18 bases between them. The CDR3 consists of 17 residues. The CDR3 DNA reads TGCAGTGCTAGTGGTGTGTCGGACGTTCGCTCTGGAAACACCATATATTTT. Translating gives CSASGVSDVRSGNTIYF.

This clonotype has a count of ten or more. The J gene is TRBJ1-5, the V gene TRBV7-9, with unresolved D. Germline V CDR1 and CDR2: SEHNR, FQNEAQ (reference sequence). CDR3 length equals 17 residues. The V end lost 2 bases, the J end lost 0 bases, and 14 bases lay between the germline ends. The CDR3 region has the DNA TGTGCCAGCAGCTTAAATCTGGCAGGAGATAGCAATCAGCCCCAGCATTTT. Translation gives CASSLNLAGDSNQPQHF.

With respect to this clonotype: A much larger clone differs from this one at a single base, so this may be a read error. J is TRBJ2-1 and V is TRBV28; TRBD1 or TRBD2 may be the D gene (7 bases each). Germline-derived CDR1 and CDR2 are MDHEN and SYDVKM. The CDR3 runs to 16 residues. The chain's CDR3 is CASSLLGGGVYNEQSF. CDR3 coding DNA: TGTGCCAGCAGTTTACTGGGAGGGGGCGTCTACAATGAGCAGTCCTTC.

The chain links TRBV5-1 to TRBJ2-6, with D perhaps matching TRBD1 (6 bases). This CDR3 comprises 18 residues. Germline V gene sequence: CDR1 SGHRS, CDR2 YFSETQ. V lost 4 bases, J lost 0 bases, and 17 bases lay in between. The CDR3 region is CASSPGQHTSSGANVLTF. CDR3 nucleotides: TGCGCCAGCAGCCCCGGACAGCATACCAGCTCTGGGGCCAACGTCCTGACTTTC.

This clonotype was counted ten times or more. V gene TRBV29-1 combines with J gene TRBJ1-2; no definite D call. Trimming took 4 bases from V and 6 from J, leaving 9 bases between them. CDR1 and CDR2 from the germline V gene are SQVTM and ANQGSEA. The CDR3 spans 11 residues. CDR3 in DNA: TGCAGCGTTGGGCAGAAGGATGGCTACACCTTC. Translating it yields CSVGQKDGYTF. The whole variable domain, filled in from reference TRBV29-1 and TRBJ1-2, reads SAVISQKPSRDICQRGTSLTIQCQVDSQVTMMFWYRQQPGQSLTLIATANQGSEATYESGFVIDKFPISRPNLTFSTLTVSNMSPEDSSIYLCSVGQKDGYTFGSGTRLTVV.

CDR3 nucleotide sequence: TGTGCCACACTCATACAGGGGATGGGCACTGAAGCTTTCTTT. Amino acid sequence: CATLIQGMGTEAFF. The chain joins TRBV6-6 to TRBJ1-1; 7 bases align to TRBD1. The CDR3 extends over 14 amino acids. Germline CDR1 reads MNHNY; CDR2 reads SVGAGI (reference sequence). J gave up 4 bases and V 10 bases, and 12 bases lay outside the gene matches.

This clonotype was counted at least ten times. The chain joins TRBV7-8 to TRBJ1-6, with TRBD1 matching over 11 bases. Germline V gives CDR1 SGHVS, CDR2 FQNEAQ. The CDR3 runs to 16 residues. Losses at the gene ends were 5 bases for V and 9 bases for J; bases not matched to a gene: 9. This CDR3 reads CASSLDRGQRSSPLHF. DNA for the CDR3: TGTGCCAGCAGCCTGGACAGGGGGCAAAGAAGTTCACCCCTCCACTTT.

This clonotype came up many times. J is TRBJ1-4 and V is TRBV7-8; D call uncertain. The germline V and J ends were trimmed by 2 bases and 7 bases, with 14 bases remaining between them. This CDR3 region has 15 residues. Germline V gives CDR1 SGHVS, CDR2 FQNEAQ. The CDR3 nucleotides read TGTGCCAGCAGCTTAAGTCATTCGCGGGGTGAAAAACTGTTTTTT. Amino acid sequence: CASSLSHSRGEKLFF.

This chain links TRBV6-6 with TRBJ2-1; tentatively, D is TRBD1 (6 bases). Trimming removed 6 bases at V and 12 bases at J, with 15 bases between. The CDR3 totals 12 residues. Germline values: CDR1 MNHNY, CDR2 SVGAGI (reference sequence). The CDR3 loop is CASRDSPYAQFF. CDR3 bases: TGTGCCAGCAGGGACAGTCCCTATGCGCAGTTCTTC.